The clone carrying this T cell receptor beta chain was seen only a few times. Per the original methods: Amplifying reference gene primers gave estimates of nucleated cell counts. Data came from immunoSEQ multiplex PCR; TCRdb stores just in-frame clones and leaves some out. Clonal size and the V and J genes are those of that table, whereas D and trimming came from the DNA. Of tens of thousands of clones detected, 85% to 90% appear once; the ten largest clones hold about 4.9%. The length of the CDR3 is 11 residues. V lost 6 bases, J lost 6 bases, and 6 bases lay in between. Germline-derived CDR1 and CDR2 are MDHEN and SYDVKM. The data were taken from a study of blood T cell repertoires in COVID-19.

Sequencing was performed on peripheral blood. The chain joins TRBV28 to TRBJ1-5; D remains unclear. The sequence was obtained from a man between 65 and 79 years old with active COVID-19. DNA for the CDR3: TGTGCCAGCAGCCGTATTCAGCCCCAGCATTTT. This encodes CASSRIQPQHF.